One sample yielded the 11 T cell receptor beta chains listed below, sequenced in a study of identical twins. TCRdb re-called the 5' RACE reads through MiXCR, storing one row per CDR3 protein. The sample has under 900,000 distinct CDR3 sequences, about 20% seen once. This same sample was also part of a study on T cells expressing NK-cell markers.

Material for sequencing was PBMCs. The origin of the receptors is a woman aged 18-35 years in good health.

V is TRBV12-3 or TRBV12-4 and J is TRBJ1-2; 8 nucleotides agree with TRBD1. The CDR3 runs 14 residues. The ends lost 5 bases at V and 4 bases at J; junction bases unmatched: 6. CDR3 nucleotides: TGTGCCAGCAGTGTCCTCGGGACAGGCTATGGCTACACCTTC. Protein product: CASSVLGTGYGYTF.

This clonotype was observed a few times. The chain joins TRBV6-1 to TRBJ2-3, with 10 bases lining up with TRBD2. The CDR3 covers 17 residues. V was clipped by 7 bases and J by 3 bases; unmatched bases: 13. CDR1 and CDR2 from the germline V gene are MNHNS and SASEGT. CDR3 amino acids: CASTLAGGLGTTDTQYF. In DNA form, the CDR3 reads TGTGCCAGCACCTTAGCGGGGGGCCTGGGGACTACAGATACGCAGTATTTT.

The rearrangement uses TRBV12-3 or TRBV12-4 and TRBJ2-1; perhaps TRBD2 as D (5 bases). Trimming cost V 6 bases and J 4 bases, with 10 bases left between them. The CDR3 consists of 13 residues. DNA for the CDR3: TGTGCCAGCAGACTAGACCGTTACAATGAGCAGTTCTTC. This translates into CASRLDRYNEQFF.

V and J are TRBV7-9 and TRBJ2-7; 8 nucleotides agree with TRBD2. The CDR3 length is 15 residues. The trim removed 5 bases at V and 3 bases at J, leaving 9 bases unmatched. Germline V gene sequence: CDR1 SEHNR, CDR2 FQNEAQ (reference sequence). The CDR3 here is CASSESLAGLYEQYF. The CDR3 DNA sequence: TGTGCCAGCAGCGAATCTCTAGCGGGCCTCTACGAGCAGTACTTC. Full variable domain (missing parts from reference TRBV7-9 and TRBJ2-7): DTGVSQNPRHKITKRGQNVTFRCDPISEHNRLYWYRQTLGQGPEFLTYFQNEAQLEKSRLLSDRFSAERPKGSFSTLEIQRTEQGDSAMYLCASSESLAGLYEQYFGPGTRLTVT.

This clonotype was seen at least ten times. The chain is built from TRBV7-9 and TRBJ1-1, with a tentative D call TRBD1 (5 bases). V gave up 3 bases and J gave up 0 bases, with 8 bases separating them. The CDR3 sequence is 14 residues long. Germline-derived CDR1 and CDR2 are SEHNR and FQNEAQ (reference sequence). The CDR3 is CASSFAGMNTEAFF. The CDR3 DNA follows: TGTGCCAGCAGCTTTGCAGGGATGAACACTGAAGCTTTCTTT.

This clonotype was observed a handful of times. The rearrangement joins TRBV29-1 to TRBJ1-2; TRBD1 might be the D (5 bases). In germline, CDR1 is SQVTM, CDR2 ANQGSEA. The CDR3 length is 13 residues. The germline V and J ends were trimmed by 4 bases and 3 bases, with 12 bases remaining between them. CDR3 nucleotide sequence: TGCAGCGTTGCGACCGGGACGGACTATGGCTACACCTTC. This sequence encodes CSVATGTDYGYTF.

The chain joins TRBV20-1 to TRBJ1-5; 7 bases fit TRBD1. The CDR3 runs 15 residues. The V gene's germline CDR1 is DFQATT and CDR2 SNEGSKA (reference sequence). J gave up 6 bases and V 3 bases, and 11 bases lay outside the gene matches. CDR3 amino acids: CSARGRGALSQPQHF. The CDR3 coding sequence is TGCAGTGCTAGGGGCAGGGGGGCCCTAAGTCAGCCCCAGCATTTT.

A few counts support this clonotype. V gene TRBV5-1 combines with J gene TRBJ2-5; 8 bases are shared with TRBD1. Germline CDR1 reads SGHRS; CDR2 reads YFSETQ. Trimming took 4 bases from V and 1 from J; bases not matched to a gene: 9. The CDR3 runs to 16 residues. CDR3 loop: CASSPPTGVSQETQYF. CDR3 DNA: TGCGCCAGCAGCCCTCCGACAGGGGTTAGCCAAGAGACCCAGTACTTC.

CDR3 DNA: TGTGCCAGCAGTGAAGCGGGGTCCGCCTACGAGCAGTACTTC. Protein product: CASSEAGSAYEQYF. This sequence joins TRBV6-1 and TRBJ2-7; D gene unclear. The germline V and J ends were trimmed by 0 bases and 2 bases, with 8 bases remaining between them. The CDR3 contains 14 residues. From germline, CDR1 is MNHNS and CDR2 SASEGT.

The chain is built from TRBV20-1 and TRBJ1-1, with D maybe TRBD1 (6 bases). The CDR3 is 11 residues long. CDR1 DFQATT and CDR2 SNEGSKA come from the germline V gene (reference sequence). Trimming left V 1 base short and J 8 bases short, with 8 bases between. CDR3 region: CSARGGGEAFF. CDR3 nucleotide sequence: TGCAGTGCTAGAGGAGGGGGGGAAGCTTTCTTT.

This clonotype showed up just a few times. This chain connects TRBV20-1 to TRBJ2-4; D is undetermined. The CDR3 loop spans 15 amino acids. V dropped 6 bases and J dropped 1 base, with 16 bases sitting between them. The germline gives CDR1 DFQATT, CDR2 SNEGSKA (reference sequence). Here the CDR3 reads CSASTEFGAKNIQYF. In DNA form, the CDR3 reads TGCAGTGCCTCCACCGAGTTTGGGGCCAAAAACATTCAGTACTTC.